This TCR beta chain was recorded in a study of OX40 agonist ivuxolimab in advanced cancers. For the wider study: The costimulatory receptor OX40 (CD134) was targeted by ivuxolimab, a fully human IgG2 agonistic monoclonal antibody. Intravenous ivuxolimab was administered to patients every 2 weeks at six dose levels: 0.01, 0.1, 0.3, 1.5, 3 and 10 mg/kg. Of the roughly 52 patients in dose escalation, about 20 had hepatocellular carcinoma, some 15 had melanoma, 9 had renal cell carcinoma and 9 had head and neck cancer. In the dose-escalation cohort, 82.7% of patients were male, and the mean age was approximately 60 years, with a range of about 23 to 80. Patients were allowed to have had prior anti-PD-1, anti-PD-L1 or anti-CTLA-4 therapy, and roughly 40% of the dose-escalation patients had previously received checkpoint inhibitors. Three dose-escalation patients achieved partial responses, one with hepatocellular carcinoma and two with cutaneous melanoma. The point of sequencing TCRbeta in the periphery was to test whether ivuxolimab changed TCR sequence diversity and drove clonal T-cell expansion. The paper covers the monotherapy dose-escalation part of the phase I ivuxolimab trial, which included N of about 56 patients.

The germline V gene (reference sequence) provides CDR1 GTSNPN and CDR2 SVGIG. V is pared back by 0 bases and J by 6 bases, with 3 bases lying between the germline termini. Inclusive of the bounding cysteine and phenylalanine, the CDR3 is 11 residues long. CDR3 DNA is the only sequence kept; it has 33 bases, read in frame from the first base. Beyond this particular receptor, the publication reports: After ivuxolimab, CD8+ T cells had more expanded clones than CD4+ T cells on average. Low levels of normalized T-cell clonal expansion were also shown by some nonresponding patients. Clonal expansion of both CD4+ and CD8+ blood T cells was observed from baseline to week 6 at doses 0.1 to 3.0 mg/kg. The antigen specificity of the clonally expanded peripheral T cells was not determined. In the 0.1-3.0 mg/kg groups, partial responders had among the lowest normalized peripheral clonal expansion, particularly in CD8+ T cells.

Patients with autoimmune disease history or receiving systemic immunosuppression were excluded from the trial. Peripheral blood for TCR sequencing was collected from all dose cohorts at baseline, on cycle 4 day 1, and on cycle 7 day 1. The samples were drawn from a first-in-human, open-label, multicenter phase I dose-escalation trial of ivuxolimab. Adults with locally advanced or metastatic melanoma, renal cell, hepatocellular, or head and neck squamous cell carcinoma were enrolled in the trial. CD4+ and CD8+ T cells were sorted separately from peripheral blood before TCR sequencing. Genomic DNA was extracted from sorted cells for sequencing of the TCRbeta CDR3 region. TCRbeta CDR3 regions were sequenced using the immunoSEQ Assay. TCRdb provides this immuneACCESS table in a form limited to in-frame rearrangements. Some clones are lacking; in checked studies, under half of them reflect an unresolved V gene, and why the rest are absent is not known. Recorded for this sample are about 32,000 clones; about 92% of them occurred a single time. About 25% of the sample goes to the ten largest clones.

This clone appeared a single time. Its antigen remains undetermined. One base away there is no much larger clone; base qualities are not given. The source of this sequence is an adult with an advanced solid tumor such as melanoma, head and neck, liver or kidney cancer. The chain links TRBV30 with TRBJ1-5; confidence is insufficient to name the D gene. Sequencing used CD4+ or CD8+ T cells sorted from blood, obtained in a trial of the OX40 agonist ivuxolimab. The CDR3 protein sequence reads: CAWSVGQPQHF. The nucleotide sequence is TGTGCCTGGAGTGTGGGTCAGCCCCAGCATTTT.